These 9 T cell receptor beta chains came from one sample sequenced in a study of blood T cell repertoires in COVID-19. Profiling relied on immunoSEQ multiplex PCR, and the TCRdb table lists in-frame clones only, not all of them. The sample carries 20,000 to 25,000 clones, 65% to 90% recorded once. Sequenced input: peripheral blood. These receptors were taken from a man in his forties or fifties with active COVID-19.

The chain joins TRBV2 to TRBJ2-7; D perhaps matches TRBD2 (5 bases). The CDR3 totals 13 residues. CDR1 and CDR2 (germline): SNHLY, FYNNEI. Trimming cost V 4 bases and J 3 bases, with 10 bases left between them. The CDR3 spells CASSGGLGYEQYF. The DNA for the CDR3 is TGTGCCAGCAGTGGAGGACTCGGCTACGAGCAGTACTTC.

The chain carries TRBV6-1 and TRBJ2-5; a possible D gene is TRBD1 (6 bases). CDR3 length: 14 residues. The germline gives CDR1 MNHNS, CDR2 SASEGT. V lost 3 bases and J 4 bases, leaving 12 bases between the germline ends. CDR3 nucleotides: TGTGCCAGCAGTGAGCAGGGGCAGGGAGAGACCCAGTACTTC. It specifies CASSEQGQGETQYF.

DNA for the CDR3: TGTGCCAGCAGTTTTGCAGGGGCAGATACGCAGTATTTT. Its protein is CASSFAGADTQYF. This chain uses TRBV12-3 or TRBV12-4 with TRBJ2-3, with D possibly matching TRBD1 (6 bases). The CDR3 consists of 13 residues. Trimming cost V 3 bases and J 4 bases, with 8 bases left between them.

The rearrangement joins TRBV5-4 to TRBJ2-3; TRBD1 matches at 8 bases. In germline, CDR1 is SGHNT, CDR2 YYREEE (reference sequence). The CDR3 covers 16 residues. Trimming cost V 4 bases and J 0 bases; bases outside gene matches: 7. The CDR3 reads CASSTRTGISTDTQYF. The CDR3 DNA follows: TGTGCCAGCAGCACCAGGACAGGGATCAGCACAGATACGCAGTATTTT.

DNA for the CDR3: TGTGCCAGCAGCGACATTGAGAAAGAGACCCAGTACTTC. The encoded protein is CASSDIEKETQYF. This chain uses TRBV7-9 with TRBJ2-5; D unresolved. The germline V gene encodes CDR1 SEHNR and CDR2 FQNEAQ (reference sequence). Trimming took off 5 bases at V and 3 bases at J, with 10 bases between the two ends. The CDR3 is 13 residues long.

The chain links TRBV4-1 to TRBJ2-2; 9 bases line up with TRBD2. CDR1 MGHRA and CDR2 YSYEKL come from the germline V gene. The V gene end was trimmed by 4 bases and the J gene end by 3 bases; junction bases not matched to a gene: 12. This CDR3 contains 18 residues. The CDR3 spells CASSLFELAGDYTGELFF. The CDR3 region has the DNA TGCGCCAGCAGCCTGTTCGAGTTAGCGGGGGACTACACCGGGGAGCTGTTTTTT.

J is TRBJ2-2 and V is TRBV29-1, with TRBD2 matching 7 bases. V gave up 7 bases and J gave up 6 bases; unmatched junction bases: 5. The CDR3 length is 12 residues. From germline, CDR1 is SQVTM and CDR2 ANQGSEA. CDR3 sequence: CSAQRGPGELFF. In DNA, the CDR3 is TGCAGCGCCCAGCGGGGCCCCGGGGAGCTGTTTTTT.

The chain has TRBV21-1 and TRBJ2-6; the D call in the table, TRBD2, was not verified against the DNA. TRBV21-1 has pseudogene status. The CDR3 covers 16 residues. CDR3 sequence: CASGGDQGSGANVLTF. The CDR3 nucleotides are TGTGCCAGCGGGGGGGACCAGGGCTCTGGGGCCAACGTCCTGACTTTC.

V usage is TRBV5-6 and J usage is TRBJ2-7, with 7 bases fitting TRBD1. This CDR3 is 14 amino acids long. V dropped 1 base and J dropped 5; count of bases not matched to a gene: 6. Germline V lookup: CDR1 SGHDT, CDR2 YYEEEE. Here the CDR3 reads CASSLRGQLDEQYF. In nucleotides, the CDR3 is TGTGCCAGCAGCTTGAGGGGACAGCTAGACGAGCAGTACTTC.